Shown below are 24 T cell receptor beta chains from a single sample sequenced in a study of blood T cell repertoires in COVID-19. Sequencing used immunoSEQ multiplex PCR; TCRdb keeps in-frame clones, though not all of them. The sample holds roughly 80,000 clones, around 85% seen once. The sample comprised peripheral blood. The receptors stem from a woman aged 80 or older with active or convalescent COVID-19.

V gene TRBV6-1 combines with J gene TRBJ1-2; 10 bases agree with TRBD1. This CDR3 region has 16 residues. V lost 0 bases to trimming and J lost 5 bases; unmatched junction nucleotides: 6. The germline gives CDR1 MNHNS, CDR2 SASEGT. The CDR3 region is CASSEAWTGGLYGYTF. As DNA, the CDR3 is TGTGCCAGCAGTGAAGCGTGGACAGGGGGGTTGTATGGCTACACCTTC.

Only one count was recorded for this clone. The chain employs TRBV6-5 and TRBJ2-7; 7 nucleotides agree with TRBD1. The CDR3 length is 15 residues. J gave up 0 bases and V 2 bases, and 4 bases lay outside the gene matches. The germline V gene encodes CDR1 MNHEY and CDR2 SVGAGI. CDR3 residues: CASSYLTGLSYEQYF. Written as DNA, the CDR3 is TGTGCCAGCAGTTACCTGACAGGGCTCTCCTACGAGCAGTACTTC.

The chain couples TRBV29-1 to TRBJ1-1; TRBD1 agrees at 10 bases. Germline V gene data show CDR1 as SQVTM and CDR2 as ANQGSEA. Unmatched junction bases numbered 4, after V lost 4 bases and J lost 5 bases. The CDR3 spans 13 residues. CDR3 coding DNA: TGCAGCGTTGCCAGACAGGGGGCGACTGAAGCTTTCTTT. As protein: CSVARQGATEAFF.

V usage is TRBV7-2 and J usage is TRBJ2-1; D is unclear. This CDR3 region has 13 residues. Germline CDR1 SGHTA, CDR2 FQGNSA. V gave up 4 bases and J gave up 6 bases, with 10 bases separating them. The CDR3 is CASSSRAGNEQFF. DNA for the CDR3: TGTGCCAGCAGCTCACGAGCTGGCAATGAGCAGTTCTTC.

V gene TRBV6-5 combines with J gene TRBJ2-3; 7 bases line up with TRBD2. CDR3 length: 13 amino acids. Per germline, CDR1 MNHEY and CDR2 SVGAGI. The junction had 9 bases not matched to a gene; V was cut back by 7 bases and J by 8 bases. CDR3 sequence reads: CASILGGDGTQYF. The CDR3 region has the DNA TGTGCCAGCATTCTTGGGGGGGACGGTACGCAGTATTTT.

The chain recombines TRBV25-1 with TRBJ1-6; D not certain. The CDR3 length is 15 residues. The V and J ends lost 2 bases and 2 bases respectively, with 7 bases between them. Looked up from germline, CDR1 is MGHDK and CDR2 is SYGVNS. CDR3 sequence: CASSEQEAYNSPLHF. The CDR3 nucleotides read TGTGCCAGCAGTGAACAGGAGGCCTATAATTCACCCCTCCACTTT.

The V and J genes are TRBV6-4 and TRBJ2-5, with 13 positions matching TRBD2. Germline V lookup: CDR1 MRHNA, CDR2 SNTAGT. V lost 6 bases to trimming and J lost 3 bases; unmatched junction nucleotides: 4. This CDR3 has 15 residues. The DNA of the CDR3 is TGTGCCAGCAGCGCCGGGACTAGCGGGGAAGAGACCCAGTACTTC. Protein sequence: CASSAGTSGEETQYF.

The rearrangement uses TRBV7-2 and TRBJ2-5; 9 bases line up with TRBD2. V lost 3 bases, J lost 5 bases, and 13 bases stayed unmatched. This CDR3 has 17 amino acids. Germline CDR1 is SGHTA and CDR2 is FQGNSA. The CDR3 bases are TGTGCCAGCAGCTTTTTTCGGCGGGGGGGCCCGTTGGAGACCCAGTACTTC. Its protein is CASSFFRRGGPLETQYF.

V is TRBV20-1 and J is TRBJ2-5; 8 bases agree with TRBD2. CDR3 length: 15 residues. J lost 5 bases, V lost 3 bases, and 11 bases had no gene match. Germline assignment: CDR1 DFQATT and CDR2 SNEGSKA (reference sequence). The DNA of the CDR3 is TGCAGTGCTAGTCGTGCGGGAGGCGGAGGGGAGACCCAGTACTTC. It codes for CSASRAGGGGETQYF.

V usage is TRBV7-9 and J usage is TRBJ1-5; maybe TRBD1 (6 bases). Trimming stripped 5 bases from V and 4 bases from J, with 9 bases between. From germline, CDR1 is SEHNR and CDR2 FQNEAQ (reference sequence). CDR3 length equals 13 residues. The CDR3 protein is CASSPTGNQPQHF. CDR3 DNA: TGTGCCAGCAGCCCTACAGGGAATCAGCCCCAGCATTTT. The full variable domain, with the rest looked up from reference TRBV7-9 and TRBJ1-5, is DTGVSQNPRHKITKRGQNVTFRCDPISEHNRLYWYRQTLGQGPEFLTYFQNEAQLEKSRLLSDRFSAERPKGSFSTLEIQRTEQGDSAMYLCASSPTGNQPQHFGDGTRLSIL.

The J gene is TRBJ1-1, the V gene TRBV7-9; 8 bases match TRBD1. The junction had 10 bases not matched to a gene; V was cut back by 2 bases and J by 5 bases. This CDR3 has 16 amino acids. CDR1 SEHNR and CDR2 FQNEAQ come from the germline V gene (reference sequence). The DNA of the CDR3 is TGTGCCAGCAGCTTAAGGACAGGGCTTTTGGGGACTGAAGCTTTCTTT. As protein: CASSLRTGLLGTEAFF. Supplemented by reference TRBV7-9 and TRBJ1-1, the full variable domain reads DTGVSQNPRHKITKRGQNVTFRCDPISEHNRLYWYRQTLGQGPEFLTYFQNEAQLEKSRLLSDRFSAERPKGSFSTLEIQRTEQGDSAMYLCASSLRTGLLGTEAFFGQGTRLTVV.

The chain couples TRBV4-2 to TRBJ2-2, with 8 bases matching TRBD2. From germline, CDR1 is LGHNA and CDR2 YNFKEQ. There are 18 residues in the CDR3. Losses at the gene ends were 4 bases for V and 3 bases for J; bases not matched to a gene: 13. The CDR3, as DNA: TGTGCCAGCAGCCGAGGGCACCGTAGGACTAGCCACACCGGGGAGCTGTTTTTT. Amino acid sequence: CASSRGHRRTSHTGELFF.

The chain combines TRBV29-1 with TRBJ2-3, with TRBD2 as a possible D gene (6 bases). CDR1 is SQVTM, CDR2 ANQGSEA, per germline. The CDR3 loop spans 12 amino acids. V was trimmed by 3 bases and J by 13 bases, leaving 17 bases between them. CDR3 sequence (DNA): TGCAGCGTTGAGGACCTGACTAGGAGGGAGTATTTT. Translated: CSVEDLTRREYF.

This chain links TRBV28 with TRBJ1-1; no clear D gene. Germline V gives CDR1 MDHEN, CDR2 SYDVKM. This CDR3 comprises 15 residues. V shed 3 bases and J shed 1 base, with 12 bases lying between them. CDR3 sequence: CASSFIRGQNTEAFF. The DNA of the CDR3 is TGTGCCAGCAGTTTTATCCGAGGGCAGAACACTGAAGCTTTCTTT.

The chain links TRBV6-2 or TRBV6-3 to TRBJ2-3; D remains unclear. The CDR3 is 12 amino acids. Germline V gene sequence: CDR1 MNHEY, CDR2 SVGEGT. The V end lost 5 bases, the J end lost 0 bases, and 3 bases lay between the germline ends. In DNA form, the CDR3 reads TGTGCCAGCAGTCAGAGCACAGATACGCAGTATTTT. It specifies CASSQSTDTQYF.

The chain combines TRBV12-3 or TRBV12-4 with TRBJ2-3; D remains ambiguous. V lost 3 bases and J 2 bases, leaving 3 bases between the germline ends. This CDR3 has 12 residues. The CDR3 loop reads CASSFLTDTQYF. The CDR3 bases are TGTGCCAGCAGTTTCCTCACAGATACGCAGTATTTT.

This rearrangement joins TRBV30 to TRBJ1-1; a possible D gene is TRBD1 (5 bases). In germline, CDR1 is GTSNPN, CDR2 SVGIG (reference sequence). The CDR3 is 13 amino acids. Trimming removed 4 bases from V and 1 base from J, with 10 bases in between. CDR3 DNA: TGTGCCTGGAATATAAGGGGGAACACTGAAGCTTTCTTT. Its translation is CAWNIRGNTEAFF. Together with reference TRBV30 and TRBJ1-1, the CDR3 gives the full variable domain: SQTIHQWPATLVQPVGSPLSLECTVEGTSNPNLYWYRQAAGRGLQLLFYSVGIGQISSEVPQNLSASRPQDRQFILSSKKLLLSDSGFYLCAWNIRGNTEAFFGQGTRLTVV.

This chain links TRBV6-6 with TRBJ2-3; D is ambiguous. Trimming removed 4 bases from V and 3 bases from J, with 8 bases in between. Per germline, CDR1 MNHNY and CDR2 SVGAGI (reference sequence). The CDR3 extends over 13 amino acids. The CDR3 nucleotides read TGTGCCAGCAGTTTCGGAGTTACAGATACGCAGTATTTT. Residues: CASSFGVTDTQYF.

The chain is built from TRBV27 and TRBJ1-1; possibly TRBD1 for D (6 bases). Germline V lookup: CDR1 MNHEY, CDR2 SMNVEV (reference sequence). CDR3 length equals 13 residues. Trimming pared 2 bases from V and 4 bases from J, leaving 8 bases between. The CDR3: CASSLLGATEAFF. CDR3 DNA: TGTGCCAGCAGTTTACTGGGGGCCACTGAAGCTTTCTTT.

The CDR3 DNA follows: TGTGCCAGCAGCCGGGTTGGACAGGTCGGCACCGGGGAGCTGTTTTTT. Protein sequence: CASSRVGQVGTGELFF. V and J are TRBV5-6 and TRBJ2-2, with 7 bases that match TRBD1. Germline trimming cut 4 bases from V and 4 bases from J; bases unmatched to any gene: 10. From germline, CDR1 is SGHDT and CDR2 YYEEEE. The CDR3 spans 16 residues.

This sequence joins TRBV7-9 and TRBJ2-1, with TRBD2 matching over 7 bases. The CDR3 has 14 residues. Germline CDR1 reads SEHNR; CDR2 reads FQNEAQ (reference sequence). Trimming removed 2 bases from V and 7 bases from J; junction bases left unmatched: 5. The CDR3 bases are TGTGCCAGCAGCTTACGGCCAGCGGGGAATGAGCAGTTCTTC. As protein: CASSLRPAGNEQFF.

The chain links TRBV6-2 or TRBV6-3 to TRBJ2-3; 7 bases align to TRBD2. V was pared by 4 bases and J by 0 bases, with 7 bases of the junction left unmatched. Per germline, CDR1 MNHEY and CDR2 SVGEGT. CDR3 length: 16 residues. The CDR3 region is CASSSRLAESTDTQYF. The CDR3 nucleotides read TGTGCCAGCAGTTCCAGGCTAGCGGAGAGCACAGATACGCAGTATTTT.

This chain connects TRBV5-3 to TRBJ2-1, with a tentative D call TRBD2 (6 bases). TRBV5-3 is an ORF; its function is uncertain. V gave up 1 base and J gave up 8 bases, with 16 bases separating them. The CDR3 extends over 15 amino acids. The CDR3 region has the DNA TGTGCCAGAAGCTTGAAAGGCCCGGGGGTGGATGAGCAGTTCTTC. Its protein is CARSLKGPGVDEQFF.

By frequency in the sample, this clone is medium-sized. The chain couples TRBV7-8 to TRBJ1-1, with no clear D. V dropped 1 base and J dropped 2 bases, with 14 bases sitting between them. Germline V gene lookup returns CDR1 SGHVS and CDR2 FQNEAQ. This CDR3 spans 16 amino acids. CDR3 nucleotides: TGTGCCAGCAGCTTAGGAACGGTAGGCGGAAACACTGAAGCTTTCTTT. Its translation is CASSLGTVGGNTEAFF.